This entry lists 28 T cell receptor beta chains sequenced from one sample in a study of long-term antiretroviral therapy in people with HIV. Version v3.0 of the immunoSEQ assay was performed at survey level. TCRdb keeps only in-frame clones here, not all; method: immunoSEQ multiplex PCR. The sample lists 15,000 or so clones; roughly nine tenths were seen once. The sequences come from unsorted PBMCs, collected 2.1 years after starting antiretroviral therapy. The receptor set was obtained from a middle-aged woman with HIV.

The chain is built from TRBV11-2 and TRBJ1-1, with D perhaps TRBD1 (5 bases). V was trimmed by 5 bases and J by 9 bases, leaving 16 bases between them. This CDR3 comprises 13 residues. Germline CDR1 and CDR2: SGHAT and FQNNGV. CDR3 nucleotide sequence: TGTGCCAGCAGCCGGACGAGGGGCGGGAAAGCTTTCTTT. Protein sequence: CASSRTRGGKAFF.

V gene TRBV28 combines with J gene TRBJ2-7; 8 nucleotides agree with TRBD1. The junction had 5 bases not matched to a gene; V was cut back by 7 bases and J by 0 bases. In germline, CDR1 is MDHEN, CDR2 SYDVKM. The length of the CDR3 is 14 residues. The DNA of the CDR3 is TGTGCCAGCACCACCGGGACAGGCTCCTACGAGCAGTACTTC. Translated, it gives CASTTGTGSYEQYF.

The V and J genes are TRBV6-1 and TRBJ2-1; the D is unclear. The CDR3 contains 12 residues. The ends were cut back, 6 bases at V and 2 bases at J, with 5 bases in the middle. The germline CDR1 and CDR2 sequences are MNHNS and SASEGT. The CDR3 sequence is CASRDTYNEQFF. Written as DNA, the CDR3 is TGTGCCAGCAGAGACACCTACAATGAGCAGTTCTTC.

This clone was seen only once. V usage is TRBV2 and J usage is TRBJ1-1, with 9 bases aligning to TRBD1. The V segment lost 1 base and the J segment 10 bases; nucleotides outside the gene matches: 1. This CDR3 region has 12 residues. CDR1 is SNHLY, CDR2 FYNNEI, per germline. The CDR3 protein is CASSEEDRGAFF. In DNA, the CDR3 is TGTGCCAGCAGTGAAGAGGACAGGGGAGCTTTCTTT.

This clone was detected once. The rearrangement joins TRBV29-1 to TRBJ2-1; D is undetermined. V was trimmed by 6 bases and J by 1 base, leaving 16 bases between them. The germline V gene encodes CDR1 SQVTM and CDR2 ANQGSEA. CDR3 size: 15 residues. CDR3 in DNA: TGCAGCGTGGGCGTTGGCTCCCCGTCCTACAATGAGCAGTTCTTC. Its protein product is CSVGVGSPSYNEQFF.

The chain joins TRBV2 to TRBJ2-3, with 12 bases aligning to TRBD2. Germline V gene data show CDR1 as SNHLY and CDR2 as FYNNEI. This CDR3 is built from 15 residues. Unmatched junction bases numbered 3, after V lost 7 bases and J lost 1 base. CDR3 protein: CASTRLAGGTDTQYF. The CDR3 DNA sequence: TGTGCCAGCACCAGACTAGCGGGGGGCACAGATACGCAGTATTTT.

The CDR3 sequence: CASRFSLGSSYNEQFF. CDR3 DNA sequence: TGTGCCAGTCGCTTCTCTCTAGGAAGCTCCTACAATGAGCAGTTCTTC. The chain joins TRBV19 to TRBJ2-1; D is unresolved. The CDR3 consists of 16 residues. CDR1 and CDR2 (germline): LNHDA, SQIVND (reference sequence). The V end was cut by 8 bases, the J end by 0 bases, with 17 bases between.

This chain links TRBV30 with TRBJ1-5; TRBD1 aligns across 7 bases. The CDR3 has 19 amino acids. V shed 2 bases, J shed 0 bases, and the junction held 16 bases outside the gene matches. Per germline, CDR1 GTSNPN and CDR2 SVGIG (reference sequence). The CDR3 reads CAWSKTPGQSFASNQPQHF. The CDR3 region has the DNA TGTGCCTGGAGTAAAACGCCGGGACAGTCTTTCGCTAGCAATCAGCCCCAGCATTTT.

The chain links TRBV4-3 to TRBJ2-2; TRBD2 might be the D (5 bases). The CDR3 sequence is 16 residues long. V was clipped by 0 bases and J by 6 bases, with 14 bases between them. Per germline, CDR1 LGHNA and CDR2 YSLEER. The CDR3: CASSQDGQGSAGELFF. Written as DNA, the CDR3 is TGCGCCAGCAGCCAAGATGGTCAAGGGAGTGCCGGGGAGCTGTTTTTT.

The chain uses TRBV5-1 and TRBJ2-7; 9 bases fit TRBD2. The CDR3 is made up of 15 amino acids. The V segment lost 2 bases and the J segment 4 bases; nucleotides outside the gene matches: 7. Germline V gene lookup returns CDR1 SGHRS and CDR2 YFSETQ. The CDR3, as DNA: TGCGCCAGCAGCTTAGCCAGCGGGGGGCCTTACGAGCAGTACTTC. Translating it yields CASSLASGGPYEQYF.

V gene TRBV7-9 combines with J gene TRBJ1-2; D is unclear. Germline CDR1 reads SEHNR; CDR2 reads FQNEAQ (reference sequence). V lost 0 bases and J lost 5, with 10 bases in between. CDR3 length: 14 residues. As DNA, the CDR3 is TGTGCCAGCAGCTTAGCAGCCCAAACTTATGGCTACACCTTC. It specifies CASSLAAQTYGYTF.

The rearrangement links TRBV30 to TRBJ1-6, with a tentative D call TRBD1 (6 bases). This CDR3 is 14 amino acids long. Germline V gene sequence: CDR1 GTSNPN, CDR2 SVGIG (reference sequence). With 0 bases removed from V and 10 bases from J, the gap between germline ends came to 13 bases. CDR3 amino acids: CAWSVVRQESPLHF. CDR3 DNA: TGTGCCTGGAGTGTAGTGAGACAGGAGTCACCCCTCCACTTT. The whole variable domain, filled in from reference TRBV30 and TRBJ1-6, reads SQTIHQWPATLVQPVGSPLSLECTVEGTSNPNLYWYRQAAGRGLQLLFYSVGIGQISSEVPQNLSASRPQDRQFILSSKKLLLSDSGFYLCAWSVVRQESPLHFGNGTRLTVT.

V gene TRBV28 combines with J gene TRBJ2-7; 10 nucleotides agree with TRBD1. The germline V gene encodes CDR1 MDHEN and CDR2 SYDVKM. V shed 3 bases and J 5 bases; nucleotides not matched to a gene: 4. This CDR3 is built from 14 residues. In nucleotides, the CDR3 is TGTGCCAGCAGTTTTCGGACAGGGGGGCACGAGCAGTACTTC. This gives the protein CASSFRTGGHEQYF.

This sequence joins TRBV28 and TRBJ2-3; D may be TRBD2 (6 bases). CDR1 is MDHEN and CDR2 is SYDVKM in the germline V gene. V was pared by 4 bases and J by 3 bases, with 11 bases between. CDR3 length: 14 amino acids. CDR3 DNA sequence: TGTGCCAGCAGTTGGGCTAGCGTTACAGATACGCAGTATTTT. Translating gives CASSWASVTDTQYF.

The rearrangement links TRBV5-1 to TRBJ2-7; 8 positions agree with TRBD2. The germline CDR1 and CDR2 sequences are SGHRS and YFSETQ. V lost 4 bases, J lost 0 bases, and 9 bases stayed unmatched. CDR3 length: 16 residues. The CDR3 loop reads CASSVAPGTSSYEQYF. The CDR3 coding sequence is TGCGCCAGCAGCGTGGCCCCTGGGACTAGCTCCTACGAGCAGTACTTC. Using reference TRBV5-1 and TRBJ2-7 for the parts outside the CDR3, the full variable domain is KAGVTQTPRYLIKTRGQQVTLSCSPISGHRSVSWYQQTPGQGLQFLFEYFSETQRNKGNFPGRFSGRQFSNSRSEMNVSTLELGDSALYLCASSVAPGTSSYEQYFGPGTRLTVT.

The CDR3 bases are TGTGCCAGCCGCCGTGAGGGCTCTAACTATGGCTACACCTTC. Translation gives CASRREGSNYGYTF. V gene TRBV27 combines with J gene TRBJ1-2; D ambiguous. This CDR3 region has 14 residues. The germline V and J ends were trimmed by 8 bases and 0 bases, with 13 bases remaining between them. Germline loops: CDR1 MNHEY, CDR2 SMNVEV (reference sequence).

This chain links TRBV28 with TRBJ1-2; 7 bases match TRBD1. J was trimmed by 5 bases and V by 5 bases; bases with no gene match: 8. This CDR3 is built from 14 residues. In germline, CDR1 is MDHEN, CDR2 SYDVKM. CDR3 region: CASSRTGQWYGYTF. CDR3 bases: TGTGCCAGCAGTCGGACAGGTCAGTGGTATGGCTACACCTTC.

This chain links TRBV6-5 with TRBJ2-7; 8 positions agree with TRBD1. V gave up 6 bases and J gave up 2 bases; unmatched junction bases: 6. This CDR3 comprises 14 residues. Germline V gene data show CDR1 as MNHEY and CDR2 as SVGAGI. The CDR3 nucleotides are TGTGCCAGCAGCCTCCAGGGGGCCGCCTACGAGCAGTACTTC. It encodes CASSLQGAAYEQYF.

The genes are TRBV27 and TRBJ2-7; unclear D gene. V lost 2 bases to trimming and J lost 0 bases, with 11 bases between them. CDR3 size: 15 residues. The V gene's germline CDR1 is MNHEY and CDR2 SMNVEV (reference sequence). The CDR3 nucleotides read TGTGCCAGCAGTTTACCACCGCGTAGCTCCTACGAGCAGTACTTC. Translating gives CASSLPPRSSYEQYF.

This clone was counted a few times. The chain uses TRBV9 and TRBJ1-2, with D maybe TRBD1 (5 bases). Germline CDR1 reads SGDLS; CDR2 reads YYNGEE. The CDR3 extends over 16 amino acids. Trimming pared 0 bases from V and 2 bases from J, leaving 14 bases between. As DNA, the CDR3 is TGTGCCAGCAGCGTAGGAGCAGGGTCGCTGAACTATGGCTACACCTTC. It specifies CASSVGAGSLNYGYTF. The full variable domain, completed using reference TRBV9 and TRBJ1-2, is DSGVTQTPKHLITATGQRVTLRCSPRSGDLSVYWYQQSLDQGLQFLIQYYNGEERAKGNILERFSAQQFPDLHSELNLSSLELGDSALYFCASSVGAGSLNYGYTFGSGTRLTVV.

This rearrangement joins TRBV6-5 to TRBJ1-3, with D tentatively TRBD1 (6 bases). This CDR3 is 16 amino acids long. Trimming took off 0 bases at V and 10 bases at J, with 19 bases between the two ends. CDR1 and CDR2 from the germline V gene are MNHEY and SVGAGI. The CDR3, as DNA: TGTGCCAGCAGTTACTCGGCAGGGGAAGGGCGGAGGACCATATATTTT. Translating it yields CASSYSAGEGRRTIYF.

The chain is built from TRBV27 and TRBJ2-1; 9 bases agree with TRBD2. The CDR3 totals 17 residues. J lost 5 bases, V lost 3 bases, and 11 bases had no gene match. Per germline, CDR1 MNHEY and CDR2 SMNVEV (reference sequence). CDR3: CASSFGLATVFNNEQFF. CDR3 sequence (DNA): TGTGCCAGCAGTTTCGGACTAGCGACTGTTTTTAACAATGAGCAGTTCTTC.

This clone was picked up one time. The CDR3 here is CASSLAEGQGYNEQFF. CDR3 nucleotide sequence: TGTGCCAGCAGCTTGGCCGAGGGACAGGGTTACAATGAGCAGTTCTTC. The rearrangement uses TRBV5-6 and TRBJ2-1; 9 bases match TRBD1. The CDR3 has 16 amino acids. Trimming cost V 0 bases and J 4 bases; bases outside gene matches: 5. The germline gives CDR1 SGHDT, CDR2 YYEEEE. The variable domain in full, with the rest retrieved from reference TRBV5-6 and TRBJ2-1, is DAGVTQSPTHLIKTRGQQVTLRCSPKSGHDTVSWYQQALGQGPQFIFQYYEEEERQRGNFPDRFSGHQFPNYSSELNVNALLLGDSALYLCASSLAEGQGYNEQFFGPGTRLTVL.

The chain joins TRBV5-1 to TRBJ2-7; D is tentatively TRBD1 or TRBD2 (5 bases each). In germline, CDR1 is SGHRS, CDR2 YFSETQ. The germline V and J ends were trimmed by 1 base and 4 bases, with 15 bases remaining between them. CDR3 size: 15 residues. The CDR3 DNA follows: TGCGCCAGCAGCTTGTTTAGGGACCCGGATTACGAGCAGTACTTC. This translates into CASSLFRDPDYEQYF.

V and J are TRBV7-9 and TRBJ1-1, with TRBD1 as a possible D gene (6 bases). The germline V and J ends were trimmed by 10 bases and 0 bases, with 12 bases remaining between them. There are 13 residues in the CDR3. Per germline, CDR1 SEHNR and CDR2 FQNEAQ (reference sequence). The CDR3 sequence: CAIRGGLNTEAFF. CDR3 in DNA: TGTGCCATTCGGGGGGGCTTGAACACTGAAGCTTTCTTT.

The V and J genes are TRBV18 and TRBJ1-4, with D maybe TRBD1 (5 bases). The CDR3 totals 14 residues. Germline-derived CDR1 and CDR2 are KGHSH and LQKENI. The V end lost 2 bases, the J end lost 7 bases, and 11 bases lay between the germline ends. The CDR3 region has the DNA TGTGCCAGCTCACCAGGGGGACGTCGTGAAAAACTGTTTTTT. Translated: CASSPGGRREKLFF.

V gene TRBV7-2 combines with J gene TRBJ2-2; D is ambiguous. Germline V gene sequence: CDR1 SGHTA, CDR2 FQGNSA. CDR3 size: 14 residues. Trimming removed 2 bases at V and 4 bases at J, with 8 bases between. CDR3 loop: CASSLQDGTGELFF. CDR3 coding DNA: TGTGCCAGCAGCTTACAGGACGGCACCGGGGAGCTGTTTTTT.

This chain links TRBV7-9 with TRBJ1-2; 7 bases match TRBD1. The CDR3 has 14 amino acids. V shed 7 bases and J 6 bases; nucleotides not matched to a gene: 11. The germline V gene has CDR1 SEHNR and CDR2 FQNEAQ (reference sequence). This chain's CDR3 is CASNPRTGGNGYTF. The CDR3 bases are TGTGCCAGCAACCCCCGGACAGGTGGTAATGGCTACACCTTC.